This T cell receptor beta chain was sequenced during a study of regulatory T cells in long-lasting Graves disease. Whole-study findings and limits: Fewer public clonotypes were shared by new patients (under 1,000) than by persistent patients (about 2,500). Sampling was limited to peripheral blood rather than thyroid tissue. Persistent disease was characterized by preferential usage of TRBV28, TRBJ1-2 and TRBJ2-5.

Germline CDR1 and CDR2: SGHDN and FVKESK. Trimming pared 3 bases from V and 5 bases from J, leaving 7 bases between. This CDR3 spans 12 amino acids. Documented time point: newly diagnosed GD, antithyroid drugs for less than 3 months. PBMC RNA served as the TCR library source. The table lists this clonotype with many counts. Its antigen is still unknown. According to the study, TCR beta libraries were built with iRepertoire HTBI primers and CDR3-region Arm-PCR. TCRdb re-analysed the multiplex PCR reads in MiXCR, keeping a single row per CDR3 protein. Counted here are approximately 230,000 distinct CDR3 sequences, around 19% occurring once; the ten biggest clones make up approximately 20%.

V usage is TRBV14 and J usage is TRBJ2-5; unclear D gene. The receptor was derived from a female donor with Graves disease. The input for sequencing was peripheral blood mononuclear cells (PBMCs), taken at new diagnosis, from a patient treated with antithyroid drugs. The chain's CDR3 is CASSHTRETQYF. The CDR3 nucleotides read TGTGCCAGCAGCCACACGAGGGAGACCCAGTACTTC.